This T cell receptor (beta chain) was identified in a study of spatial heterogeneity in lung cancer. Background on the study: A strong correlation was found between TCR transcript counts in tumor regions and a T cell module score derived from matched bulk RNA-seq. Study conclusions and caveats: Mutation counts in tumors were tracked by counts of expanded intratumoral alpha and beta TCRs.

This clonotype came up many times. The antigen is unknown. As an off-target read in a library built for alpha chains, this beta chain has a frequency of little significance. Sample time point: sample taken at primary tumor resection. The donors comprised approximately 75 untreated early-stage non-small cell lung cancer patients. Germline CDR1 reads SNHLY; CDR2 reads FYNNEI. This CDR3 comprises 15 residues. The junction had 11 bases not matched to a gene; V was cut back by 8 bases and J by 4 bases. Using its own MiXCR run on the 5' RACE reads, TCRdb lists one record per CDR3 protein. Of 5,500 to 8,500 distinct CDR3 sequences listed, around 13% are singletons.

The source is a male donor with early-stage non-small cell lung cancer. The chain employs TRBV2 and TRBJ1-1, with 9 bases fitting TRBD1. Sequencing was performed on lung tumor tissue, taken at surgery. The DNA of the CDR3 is TGTGCCAGCGGGAGACAGGGGGTAAGGAGCACTGAAGCTTTCTTT. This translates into CASGRQGVRSTEAFF.